Described below is a single T cell receptor beta chain sequence and its context. What it recognizes is unknown. The time point: pre-sensitization, week 0. Treatment meaning: therapeutic diphenylcyclopropenone sensitization with weekly scalp DPC. Each donor was an alopecia patient between 18 and 70 years of age who qualified for DPC. The library tagged individual cDNA molecules with unique molecular identifiers. TCRdb called the RACE reads again in MiXCR, with one record for every CDR3 protein. Here the sample spans around 250,000 distinct CDR3 sequences, more than 6.5% being singletons. Trimming removed 3 bases from V and 0 bases from J; junction bases left unmatched: 4. Germline CDR1 is KGHDR and CDR2 is SFDVKD. The CDR3 spans 16 residues. These data are taken from a study of human T cells and chemical hapten exposure. Overall study context: DPC 0.01% went on the upper back by patch test, with reading at 6 days.

Overall study results and limits: Expanded TCRs produced significantly more large CDR3 similarity clusters than controls did.

This sample comprised whole blood, obtained in connection with sensitization to the hapten diphenylcyclopropenone (DPC). This TCR was sampled from a woman aged 40 to 50 with alopecia areata. Some clones in this sample may be carry-over from other donors' samples. The chain has TRBV24-1 and TRBJ2-4; 7 nucleotides agree with TRBD1. CDR3: CATSDSGQVAKNIQYF. DNA for the CDR3: TGTGCCACCAGTGATAGCGGACAGGTAGCCAAAAACATTCAGTACTTC.